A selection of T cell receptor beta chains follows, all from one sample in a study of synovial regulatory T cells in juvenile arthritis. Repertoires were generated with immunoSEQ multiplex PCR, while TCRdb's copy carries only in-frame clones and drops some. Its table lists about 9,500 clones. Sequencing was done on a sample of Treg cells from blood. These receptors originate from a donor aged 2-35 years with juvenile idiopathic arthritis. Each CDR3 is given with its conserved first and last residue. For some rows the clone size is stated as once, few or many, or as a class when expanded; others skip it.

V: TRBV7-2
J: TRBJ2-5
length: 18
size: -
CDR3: CASSLGLRGRPQVETQYF

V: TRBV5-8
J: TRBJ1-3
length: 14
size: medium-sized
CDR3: CASSLDRAGNTIYF

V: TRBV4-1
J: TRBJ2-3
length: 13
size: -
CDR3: CASSQYNTDTQYF

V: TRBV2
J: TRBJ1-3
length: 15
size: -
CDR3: CASRDDRPTGNTIYF

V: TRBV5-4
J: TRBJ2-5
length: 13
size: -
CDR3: CASSPYLQETQYF

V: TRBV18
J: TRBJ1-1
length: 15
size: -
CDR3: CASSPRGQGTSEAFF

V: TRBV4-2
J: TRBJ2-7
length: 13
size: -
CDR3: CASSQAQTLEQYF

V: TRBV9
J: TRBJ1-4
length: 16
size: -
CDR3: CASSGGIFATNEKLFF

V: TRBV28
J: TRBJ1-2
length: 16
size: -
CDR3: CASSKRDRQPNYGYTF

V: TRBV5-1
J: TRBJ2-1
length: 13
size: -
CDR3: CASSLDIYNEQFF

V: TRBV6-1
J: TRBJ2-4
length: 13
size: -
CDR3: CASRLAGQNIQYF

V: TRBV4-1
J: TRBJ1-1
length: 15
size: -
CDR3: CASSLYRDGSTEAFF

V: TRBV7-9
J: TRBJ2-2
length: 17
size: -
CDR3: CASSLVASGSGTGELFF

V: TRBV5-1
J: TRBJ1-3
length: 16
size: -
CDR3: CASSDLGPFGGNTIYF